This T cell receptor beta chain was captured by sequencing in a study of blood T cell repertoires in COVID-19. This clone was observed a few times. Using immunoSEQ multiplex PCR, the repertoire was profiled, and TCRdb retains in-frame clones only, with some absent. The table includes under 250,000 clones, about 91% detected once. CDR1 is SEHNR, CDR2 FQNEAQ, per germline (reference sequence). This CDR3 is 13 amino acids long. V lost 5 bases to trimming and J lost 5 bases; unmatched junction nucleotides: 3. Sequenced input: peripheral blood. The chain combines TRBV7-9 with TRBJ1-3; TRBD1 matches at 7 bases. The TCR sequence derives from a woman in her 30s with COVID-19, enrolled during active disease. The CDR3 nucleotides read TGTGCCAGCAGCCCGGGACAGAGAAACACCATATATTTT. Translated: CASSPGQRNTIYF.